Below are 27 T cell receptor beta chains sequenced from a single sample in a study of cytomegalovirus exposure and HLA in healthy donors. PCR amplification relied on 60 Vbeta primers (plus 13 Jbeta primers). Clones were sequenced by immunoSEQ multiplex PCR, and TCRdb holds only the in-frame ones, with some missing. The sample shows 310,000 or so clones, roughly 89% of them seen only once. Sequences were obtained from PBMCs. The receptors were gathered from a young woman in good health and CMV-seronegative.

V is TRBV19 and J is TRBJ1-1; possibly TRBD1 for D (6 bases). From germline, CDR1 is LNHDA and CDR2 SQIVND (reference sequence). The CDR3 has 15 residues. V lost 7 bases and J 3 bases, leaving 18 bases between the germline ends. CDR3 DNA: TGTGCCAGTACCGATAGAGGGGGAGTCGACACTGAAGCTTTCTTT. It codes for CASTDRGGVDTEAFF. The entire variable domain, with the rest obtained from reference TRBV19 and TRBJ1-1, is as follows: DGGITQSPKYLFRKEGQNVTLSCEQNLNHDAMYWYRQDPGQGLRLIYYSQIVNDFQKGDIAEGYSVSREKKESFPLTVTSAQKNPTAFYLCASTDRGGVDTEAFFGQGTRLTVV.

V usage is TRBV7-2 and J usage is TRBJ1-2, with D perhaps matching TRBD1 (6 bases). V was pared by 4 bases and J by 2 bases, with 11 bases between. The CDR3 extends over 14 amino acids. Germline-derived CDR1 and CDR2 are SGHTA and FQGNSA. The CDR3 loop is CASSSGQFNYGYTF. The DNA of the CDR3 is TGTGCCAGCAGCTCCGGACAGTTCAACTATGGCTACACCTTC.

The chain uses TRBV6-6 and TRBJ2-3; D possibly corresponds to TRBD2 (5 bases). V shed 5 bases and J shed 2 bases, with 14 bases lying between them. The CDR3 length is 15 residues. The germline CDR1 and CDR2 sequences are MNHNY and SVGAGI (reference sequence). The chain's CDR3 is CASSLGVPATDTQYF. CDR3 in DNA: TGTGCCAGCAGTCTCGGGGTTCCCGCCACAGATACGCAGTATTTT.

This clone was counted once. The V gene is TRBV9, the J gene TRBJ2-3; TRBD2 agrees at 14 bases. CDR1 is SGDLS, CDR2 YYNGEE, per germline. The V gene end was trimmed by 6 bases and the J gene end by 6 bases; junction bases not matched to a gene: 9. CDR3 length: 16 amino acids. The CDR3 sequence is CASTKGLAGVGDTQYF. The CDR3 DNA is TGTGCCAGCACCAAGGGACTAGCGGGGGTGGGGGATACGCAGTATTTT.

The chain employs TRBV4-1 and TRBJ1-2; 7 bases agree with TRBD1. The CDR3 has 16 amino acids. CDR1 is MGHRA and CDR2 is YSYEKL in the germline V gene. The ends lost 0 bases at V and 2 bases at J; junction bases unmatched: 6. CDR3 in DNA: TGCGCCAGCAGCCAAGATCGAGCAGGGGGGAACTATGGCTACACCTTC. Translated: CASSQDRAGGNYGYTF.

The V gene is TRBV30, the J gene TRBJ1-1; tentative D call: TRBD1 (6 bases). Germline assignment: CDR1 GTSNPN and CDR2 SVGIG (reference sequence). The CDR3 has 14 amino acids. Trimming cost V 4 bases and J 10 bases, with 22 bases left between them. CDR3 DNA: TGTGCCTGGATGGTTGTAAGTTCCGGGACACGAGCTTTCTTT. As protein: CAWMVVSSGTRAFF.

V usage is TRBV9 and J usage is TRBJ2-1, with D perhaps TRBD1 (5 bases). Germline values: CDR1 SGDLS, CDR2 YYNGEE. This CDR3 has 12 amino acids. The V and J ends lost 3 bases and 10 bases respectively, with 11 bases between them. Written as DNA, the CDR3 is TGTGCCAGCAGCGGGGGCCTCCTAGAGCAGTTCTTC. Residues: CASSGGLLEQFF.

This clone was recorded only once. The chain is built from TRBV5-1 and TRBJ2-1, with 7 nucleotides matching TRBD1. Germline lookup yields CDR1 SGHRS and CDR2 YFSETQ. This CDR3 region has 18 residues. Germline trimming cut 4 bases from V and 2 bases from J; bases unmatched to any gene: 15. CDR3 in DNA: TGCGCCAGCAGCGGTCAGGTTCCCGGGGACAGTCCCTACAATGAGCAGTTCTTC. Encoded protein: CASSGQVPGDSPYNEQFF.

In this sample, this clone turned up a few times. This chain joins TRBV6-6 and TRBJ2-1; D may be TRBD1 (6 bases). The ends were cut back, 4 bases at V and 3 bases at J, with 13 bases in the middle. CDR1 is MNHNY and CDR2 is SVGAGI in the germline V gene (reference sequence). CDR3 length equals 15 residues. DNA of the CDR3: TGTGCCAGCAGTTCTCGGACAGATAGCTACAATGAGCAGTTCTTC. Translated: CASSSRTDSYNEQFF.

The V gene is TRBV10-3, the J gene TRBJ1-2; D perhaps matches TRBD1 (5 bases). Deletions cut 6 bases from V and 2 bases from J, with 13 bases between. The CDR3 is 14 amino acids. CDR1 and CDR2 (germline): ENHRY, SYGVKD. The CDR3 region is CAIRGGDLNYGYTF. DNA for the CDR3: TGTGCCATCAGGGGGGGGGATCTCAACTATGGCTACACCTTC.

Note on this clone: The sample carries other DNA sequences with the same CDR3. The chain recombines TRBV9 with TRBJ2-7, with D perhaps matching TRBD1 (5 bases). CDR1 and CDR2 (germline): SGDLS, YYNGEE. V gave up 3 bases and J gave up 1 base, with 14 bases separating them. The CDR3 has 15 residues. The CDR3 nucleotides read TGTGCCAGCAGCGCGCGCAGGGATGGGTCCTACGAGCAGTACTTC. Protein sequence: CASSARRDGSYEQYF.

CDR3 DNA: TGTGCCTGGAGTCACGCCAGGGGTACAGGGGGGATCCACGACTATGGCTACACCTTC. Translating gives CAWSHARGTGGIHDYGYTF. The chain couples TRBV30 to TRBJ1-2; the match to TRBD1 covers 8 bases. The ends lost 2 bases at V and 3 bases at J; junction bases unmatched: 20. Germline V gene data show CDR1 as GTSNPN and CDR2 as SVGIG (reference sequence). The CDR3 is 19 residues long.

The chain combines TRBV2 with TRBJ2-7; TRBD2 aligns across 7 bases. Germline lookup yields CDR1 SNHLY and CDR2 FYNNEI. This CDR3 comprises 14 residues. V was pared by 7 bases and J by 1 base, with 7 bases of the junction left unmatched. CDR3: CASIWGGSSYEQYF. The CDR3 region has the DNA TGTGCCAGCATCTGGGGGGGTTCGTCCTACGAGCAGTACTTC.

CDR3 sequence reads: CAADYRGIGEKLFF. The CDR3, as DNA: TGTGCCGCCGATTACAGGGGGATAGGGGAAAAACTGTTTTTT. The chain couples TRBV30 to TRBJ1-4, with 8 bases fitting TRBD1. Germline V gene sequence: CDR1 GTSNPN, CDR2 SVGIG (reference sequence). The CDR3 runs to 14 residues. V dropped 8 bases and J dropped 8; count of bases not matched to a gene: 13.

The count of this clone is one. The rearrangement uses TRBV9 and TRBJ2-5; TRBD2 matches at 11 bases. TRBJ2-7 explains the end of the DNA better; the J call may be wrong. The germline gives CDR1 SGDLS, CDR2 YYNGEE. The CDR3 has 16 residues. The CDR3 DNA sequence: TGTGCCAGCAGCTCCCGGGTAGCGGGGGGGCCCCACGAGCAGTACTTC. As protein: CASSSRVAGGPHEQYF.

The chain employs TRBV28 and TRBJ1-6; tentative D call: TRBD1 (6 bases). Germline CDR1 is MDHEN and CDR2 is SYDVKM. The CDR3 is 14 amino acids. The V gene lost 7 bases and the J gene lost 12 bases, with 19 bases spanning the gap. The CDR3 region has the DNA TGTGCCAGCATAGGAGGGGGGGGCTGGGAACCCCTCCACTTT. Protein: CASIGGGGWEPLHF.

DNA for the CDR3: TGTGCCTGGAGTGACGGGACTAGCGGGGTTAAAGAGACCCAGTACTTC. Translated, it gives CAWSDGTSGVKETQYF. The chain is built from TRBV30 and TRBJ2-5; 13 bases are shared with TRBD2. Germline V gene data show CDR1 as GTSNPN and CDR2 as SVGIG (reference sequence). This CDR3 is built from 16 residues. V shed 1 base and J 3 bases; nucleotides not matched to a gene: 5.

The gene calls are TRBV7-3 and TRBJ2-1, with TRBD2 matching over 8 bases. The germline gives CDR1 SGHTA, CDR2 FQGTGA. CDR3 size: 15 residues. The junction had 9 bases not matched to a gene; V was cut back by 7 bases and J by 4 bases. CDR3 loop: CASKLRGDSYNEQFF. As DNA, the CDR3 is TGTGCCAGCAAGTTGCGGGGGGATAGTTACAATGAGCAGTTCTTC.

Turning to this clone: A read error may account for a junction end that differs from germline. The chain employs TRBV7-9 and TRBJ2-1, with D possibly TRBD1 on 6 matching bases. This CDR3 spans 15 amino acids. Germline loops: CDR1 SEHNR, CDR2 FQNEAQ (reference sequence). The CDR3 coding sequence is TGTTCCAGCAGCTCCTGGATGGTTGGGGGCGATGTAGAGTTCTTC. The encoded protein is CSSSSWMVGGDVEFF.

A few counts support this clone. The CDR3 loop is CASITAGGRDTQYF. The DNA of the CDR3 is TGTGCCAGCATCACAGCGGGGGGGCGAGATACGCAGTATTTT. V is TRBV2 and J is TRBJ2-3, with 10 bases lining up with TRBD2. CDR3 length: 14 residues. Germline V gives CDR1 SNHLY, CDR2 FYNNEI. V shed 7 bases and J 5 bases; nucleotides not matched to a gene: 6.

The rearrangement links TRBV2 to TRBJ1-1; 8 nucleotides align to TRBD1. Trimming removed 8 bases from V and 8 bases from J; junction bases left unmatched: 7. From germline, CDR1 is SNHLY and CDR2 FYNNEI. The CDR3 loop spans 12 amino acids. The CDR3 coding sequence is TGTGCCAGCCAAACAGGGGGTCGCGAAGCTTTCTTT. Translating it yields CASQTGGREAFF.

The chain has TRBV19 and TRBJ1-5, with 11 bases matching TRBD1. CDR1 is LNHDA and CDR2 is SQIVND in the germline V gene (reference sequence). The CDR3 runs to 15 residues. After removal of 9 bases from V and 7 bases from J, the junction contained 11 bases not matched to a gene. Here the CDR3 reads CASLRGQGEGQPQHF. The CDR3 region has the DNA TGTGCCAGCCTAAGGGGACAGGGGGAAGGACAGCCCCAGCATTTT.

V gene TRBV6-5 combines with J gene TRBJ2-7; 7 bases map to TRBD2. The length of the CDR3 is 14 residues. Germline V gene data show CDR1 as MNHEY and CDR2 as SVGAGI. Germline trimming cut 5 bases from V and 5 bases from J; bases unmatched to any gene: 9. The CDR3 DNA sequence: TGTGCCAGCAGTACCCTTAGCGGGTTCGACGAGCAGTACTTC. Translating gives CASSTLSGFDEQYF.

A few counts support this clone. The chain carries TRBV25-1 and TRBJ2-1, with TRBD1 as a possible D gene (5 bases). The V end was cut by 1 base, the J end by 7 bases, with 8 bases between. In germline, CDR1 is MGHDK, CDR2 SYGVNS. CDR3 length equals 13 residues. The CDR3 DNA is TGTGCCAGCAGTGAATCAGGGTTGAATGAGCAGTTCTTC. Protein sequence: CASSESGLNEQFF.

The chain recombines TRBV11-2 with TRBJ2-5; 7 bases map to TRBD2. CDR3 length equals 16 residues. Germline-derived CDR1 and CDR2 are SGHAT and FQNNGV. V trimming: 6 bases; J trimming: 2 bases; junction bases outside the gene matches: 12. In nucleotides, the CDR3 is TGTGCCAGCAGTTCGGGACTACACCTACCACAAGAGACCCAGTACTTC. Protein sequence: CASSSGLHLPQETQYF. Using reference TRBV11-2 and TRBJ2-5 for the parts outside the CDR3, the full variable domain is EAGVAQSPRYKIIEKRQSVAFWCNPISGHATLYWYQQILGQGPKLLIQFQNNGVVDDSQLPKDRFSAERLKGVDSTLKIQPAKLEDSAVYLCASSSGLHLPQETQYFGPGTRLLVL.

The rearrangement joins TRBV5-4 to TRBJ1-6; 8 nucleotides agree with TRBD1. This CDR3 contains 15 residues. Germline V gene data show CDR1 as SGHNT and CDR2 as YYREEE (reference sequence). The V gene end was trimmed by 4 bases and the J gene end by 13 bases; junction bases not matched to a gene: 13. DNA for the CDR3: TGTGCCAGCAGCCCCGGACAGGGTAATGCGTCGCCCCTCCACTTT. This sequence encodes CASSPGQGNASPLHF.

The chain carries TRBV9 and TRBJ1-1; 8 nucleotides match TRBD1. J was trimmed by 5 bases and V by 3 bases; bases with no gene match: 9. Germline CDR1 reads SGDLS; CDR2 reads YYNGEE. CDR3 length: 15 residues. The CDR3 spells CASSARQGTDTEAFF. The CDR3 DNA follows: TGTGCCAGCAGCGCCCGACAGGGGACGGATACTGAAGCTTTCTTT.